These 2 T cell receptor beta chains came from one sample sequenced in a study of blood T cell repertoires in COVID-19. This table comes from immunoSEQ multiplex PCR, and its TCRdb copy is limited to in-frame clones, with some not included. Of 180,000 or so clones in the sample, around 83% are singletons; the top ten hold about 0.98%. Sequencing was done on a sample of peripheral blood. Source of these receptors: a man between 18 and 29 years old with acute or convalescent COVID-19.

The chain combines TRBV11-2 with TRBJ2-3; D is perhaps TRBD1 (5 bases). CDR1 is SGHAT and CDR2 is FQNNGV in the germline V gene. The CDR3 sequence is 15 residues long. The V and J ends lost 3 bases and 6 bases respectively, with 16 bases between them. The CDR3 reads CASSFRDTWGDTQYF. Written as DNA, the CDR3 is TGTGCCAGCAGCTTCCGAGACACCTGGGGCGATACGCAGTATTTT.

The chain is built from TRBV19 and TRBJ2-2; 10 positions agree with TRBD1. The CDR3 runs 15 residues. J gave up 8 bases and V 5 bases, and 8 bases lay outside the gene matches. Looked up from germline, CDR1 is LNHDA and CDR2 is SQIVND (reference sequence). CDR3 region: CASSWTGGASGELFF. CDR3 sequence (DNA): TGTGCCAGTAGTTGGACAGGGGGTGCTTCGGGGGAGCTGTTTTTT.